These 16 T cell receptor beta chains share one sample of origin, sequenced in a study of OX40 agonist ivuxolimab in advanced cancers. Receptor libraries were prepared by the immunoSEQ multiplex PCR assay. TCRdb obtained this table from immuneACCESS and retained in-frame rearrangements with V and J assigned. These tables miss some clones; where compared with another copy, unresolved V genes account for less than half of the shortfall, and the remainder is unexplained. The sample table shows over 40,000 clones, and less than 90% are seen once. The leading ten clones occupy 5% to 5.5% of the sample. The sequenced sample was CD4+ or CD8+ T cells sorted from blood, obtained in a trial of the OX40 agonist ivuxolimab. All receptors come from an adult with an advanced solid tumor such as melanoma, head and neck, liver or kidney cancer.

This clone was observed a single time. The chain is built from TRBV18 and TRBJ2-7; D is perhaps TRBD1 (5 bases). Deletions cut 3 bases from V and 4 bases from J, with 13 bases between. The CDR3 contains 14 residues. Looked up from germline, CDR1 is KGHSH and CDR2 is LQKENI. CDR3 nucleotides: TGTGCCAGCTCACCTAGTGACAGAAGATACGAGCAGTACTTC. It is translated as CASSPSDRRYEQYF.

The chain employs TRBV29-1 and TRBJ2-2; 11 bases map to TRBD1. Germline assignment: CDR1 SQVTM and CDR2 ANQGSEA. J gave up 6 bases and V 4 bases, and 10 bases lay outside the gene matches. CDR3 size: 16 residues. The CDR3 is CSVGDRGSGGPGELFF. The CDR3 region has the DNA TGCAGCGTTGGGGACAGGGGGTCAGGGGGACCCGGGGAGCTGTTTTTT.

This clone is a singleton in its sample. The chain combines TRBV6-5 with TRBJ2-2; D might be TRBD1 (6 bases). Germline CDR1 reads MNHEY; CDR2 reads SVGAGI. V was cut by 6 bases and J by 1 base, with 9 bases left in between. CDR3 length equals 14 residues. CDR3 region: CASRGHMNTGELFF. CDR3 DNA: TGTGCCAGCAGGGGACACATGAACACCGGGGAGCTGTTTTTT.

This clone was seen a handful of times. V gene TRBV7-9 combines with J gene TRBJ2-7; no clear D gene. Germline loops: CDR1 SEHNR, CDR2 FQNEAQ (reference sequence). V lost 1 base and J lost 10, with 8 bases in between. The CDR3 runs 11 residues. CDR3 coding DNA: TGTGCCAGCAGCTTAGAGGGCTTACAGTACTTC. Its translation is CASSLEGLQYF.

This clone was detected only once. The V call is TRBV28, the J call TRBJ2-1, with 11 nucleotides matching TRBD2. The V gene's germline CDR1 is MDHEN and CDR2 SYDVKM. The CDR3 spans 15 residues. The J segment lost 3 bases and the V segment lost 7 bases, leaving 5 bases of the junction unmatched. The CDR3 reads CASTPGTSGYNEQFF. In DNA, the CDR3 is TGTGCCAGCACCCCCGGGACTAGCGGCTACAATGAGCAGTTCTTC.

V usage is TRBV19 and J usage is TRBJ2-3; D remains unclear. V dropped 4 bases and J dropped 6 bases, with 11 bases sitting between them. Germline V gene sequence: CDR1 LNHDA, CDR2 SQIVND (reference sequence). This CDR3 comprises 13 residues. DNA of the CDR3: TGTGCCAGTAGTAACCGACCGTGGGATACGCAGTATTTT. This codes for CASSNRPWDTQYF.

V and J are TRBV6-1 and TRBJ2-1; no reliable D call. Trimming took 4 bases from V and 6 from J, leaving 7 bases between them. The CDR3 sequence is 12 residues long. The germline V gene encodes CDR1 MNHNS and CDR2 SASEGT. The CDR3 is CASSGNINEQFF. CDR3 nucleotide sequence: TGTGCCAGCAGTGGGAATATCAATGAGCAGTTCTTC.

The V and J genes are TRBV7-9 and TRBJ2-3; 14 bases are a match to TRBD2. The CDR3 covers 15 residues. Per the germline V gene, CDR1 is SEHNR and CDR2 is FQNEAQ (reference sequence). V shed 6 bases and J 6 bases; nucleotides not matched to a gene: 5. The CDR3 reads CASSRTSGRFDTQYF. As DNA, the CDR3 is TGTGCCAGCAGTCGGACTAGCGGGAGGTTTGATACGCAGTATTTT.

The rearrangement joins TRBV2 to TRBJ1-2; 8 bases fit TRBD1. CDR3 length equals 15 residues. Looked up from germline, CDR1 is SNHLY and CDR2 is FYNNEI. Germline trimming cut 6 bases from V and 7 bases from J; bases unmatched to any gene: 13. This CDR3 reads CASRAGQGGLGGYTF. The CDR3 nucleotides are TGTGCCAGCAGAGCCGGACAGGGTGGTCTCGGTGGCTACACCTTC.

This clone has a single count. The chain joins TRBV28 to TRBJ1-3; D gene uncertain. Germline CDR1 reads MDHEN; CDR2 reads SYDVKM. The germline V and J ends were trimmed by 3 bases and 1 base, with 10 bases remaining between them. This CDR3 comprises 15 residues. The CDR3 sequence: CASSFRPASGNTIYF. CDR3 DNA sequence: TGTGCCAGCAGTTTCAGACCCGCTTCTGGAAACACCATATATTTT.

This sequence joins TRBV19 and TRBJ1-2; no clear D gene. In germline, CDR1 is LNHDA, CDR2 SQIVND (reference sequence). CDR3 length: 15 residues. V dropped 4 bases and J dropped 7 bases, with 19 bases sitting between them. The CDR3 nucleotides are TGTGCCAGTAGTACCGCACGTGGAAGCGAGGGTGGCTACACCTTC. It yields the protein CASSTARGSEGGYTF.

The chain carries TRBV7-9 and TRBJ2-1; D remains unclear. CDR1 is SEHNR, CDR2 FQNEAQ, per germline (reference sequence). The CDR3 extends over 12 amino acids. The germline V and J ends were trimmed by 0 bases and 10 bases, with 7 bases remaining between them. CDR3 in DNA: TGTGCCAGCAGCTTAGCGTCTCCAGAGCAGTTCTTC. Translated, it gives CASSLASPEQFF.

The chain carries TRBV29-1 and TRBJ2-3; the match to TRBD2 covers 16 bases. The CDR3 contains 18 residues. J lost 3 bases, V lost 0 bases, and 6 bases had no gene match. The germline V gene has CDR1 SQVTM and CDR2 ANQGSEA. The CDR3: CSVEEGLAGGPRTDTQYF. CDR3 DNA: TGCAGCGTTGAAGAGGGACTAGCGGGAGGGCCGAGGACAGATACGCAGTATTTT.

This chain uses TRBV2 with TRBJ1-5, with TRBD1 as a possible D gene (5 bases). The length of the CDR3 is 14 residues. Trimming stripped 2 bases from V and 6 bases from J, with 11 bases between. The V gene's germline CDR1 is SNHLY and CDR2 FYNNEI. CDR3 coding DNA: TGTGCCAGCAGTGAATCAGGGAGTAGTCAGCCCCAGCATTTT. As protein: CASSESGSSQPQHF.

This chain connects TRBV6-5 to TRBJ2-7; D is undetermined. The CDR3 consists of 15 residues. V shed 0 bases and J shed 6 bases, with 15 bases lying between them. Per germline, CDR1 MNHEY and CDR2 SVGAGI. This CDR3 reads CASSYSTSRVSEQYF. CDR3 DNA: TGTGCCAGCAGTTACTCGACTTCGAGAGTATCCGAGCAGTACTTC.

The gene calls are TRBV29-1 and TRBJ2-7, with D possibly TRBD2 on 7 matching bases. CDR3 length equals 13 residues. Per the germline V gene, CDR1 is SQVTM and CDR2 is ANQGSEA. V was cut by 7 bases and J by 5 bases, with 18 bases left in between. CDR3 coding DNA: TGCAGCGCCCGGGGGGAAGGGGGACACGAGCAGTACTTC. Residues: CSARGEGGHEQYF.